The 27 T cell receptor beta chains below all came from one sample that was sequenced in a study of blood T cell repertoires in COVID-19. Using immunoSEQ multiplex PCR, the repertoire was profiled, and TCRdb retains in-frame clones only, with some absent. The data show 170,000 or so clones, around 90% seen once. Input material: peripheral blood. The receptors shown here come from a man in his forties with active or convalescent COVID-19.

The V and J genes are TRBV15 and TRBJ1-2; D not certain. V was shortened by 1 base and J by 8 bases, with 8 bases between the two germline ends. CDR3 length: 12 residues. Looked up from germline, CDR1 is LNHNV and CDR2 is YYDKDF (reference sequence). CDR3 amino acids: CATSRGAWGYTF. CDR3 bases: TGTGCCACCAGCAGAGGGGCATGGGGCTACACCTTC. Complete variable domain (other parts from reference TRBV15 and TRBJ1-2): DAMVIQNPRYQVTQFGKPVTLSCSQTLNHNVMYWYQQKSSQAPKLLFHYYDKDFNNEADTPDNFQSRRPNTSFCFLDIRSPGLGDTAMYLCATSRGAWGYTFGSGTRLTVV.

The CDR3 region has the DNA TGCAGCGTTGAAGGGGGCGCATCGGGCTACACCTTC. Translated: CSVEGGASGYTF. The rearrangement joins TRBV29-1 to TRBJ1-2; TRBD1 is a possible D gene (5 bases). V lost 1 base to trimming and J lost 8 bases, with 11 bases between them. The CDR3 sequence is 12 residues long. CDR1 and CDR2 from the germline V gene are SQVTM and ANQGSEA. Combining the CDR3 with reference TRBV29-1 and TRBJ1-2 gives the whole variable domain SAVISQKPSRDICQRGTSLTIQCQVDSQVTMMFWYRQQPGQSLTLIATANQGSEATYESGFVIDKFPISRPNLTFSTLTVSNMSPEDSSIYLCSVEGGASGYTFGSGTRLTVV.

The V and J genes are TRBV5-4 and TRBJ1-1, with 8 bases lining up with TRBD1. CDR3 length equals 16 residues. The V segment lost 4 bases and the J segment 0 bases; nucleotides outside the gene matches: 8. Germline V lookup: CDR1 SGHNT, CDR2 YYREEE (reference sequence). CDR3 amino acids: CASSPRTGRVNTEAFF. The DNA of the CDR3 is TGTGCCAGCAGCCCCCGGACAGGGCGGGTGAACACTGAAGCTTTCTTT.

The rearrangement uses TRBV6-5 and TRBJ2-2, with D unclear. The CDR3 consists of 15 residues. The V gene lost 6 bases and the J gene lost 4 bases, with 15 bases spanning the gap. The germline V gene has CDR1 MNHEY and CDR2 SVGAGI. The CDR3 DNA reads as TGTGCCAGCAGCCTATTTCGAGAAGCCACCGGGGAGCTGTTTTTT. It is translated as CASSLFREATGELFF.

The V gene is TRBV5-8, the J gene TRBJ1-2; 11 bases align to TRBD1. V trimming: 0 bases; J trimming: 4 bases; junction bases outside the gene matches: 5. This CDR3 spans 16 amino acids. Germline V lookup: CDR1 SGHTS, CDR2 YDEGEE. CDR3 bases: TGTGCCAGCAGCTTGGCCGGGACAGGGGGTACCTATGGCTACACCTTC. Its protein product is CASSLAGTGGTYGYTF.

The chain uses TRBV7-9 and TRBJ1-1, with D tentatively TRBD1 (5 bases). The length of the CDR3 is 12 residues. Germline loops: CDR1 SEHNR, CDR2 FQNEAQ (reference sequence). Trimming shortened V by 5 bases and J by 5 bases, and 9 bases separated the two germline ends. CDR3 sequence: CASSGAQTEAFF. The CDR3 coding sequence is TGTGCCAGCAGCGGGGCGCAGACTGAAGCTTTCTTT.

The chain is built from TRBV24-1 and TRBJ2-3; TRBD2 aligns across 12 bases. J was trimmed by 5 bases and V by 4 bases; bases with no gene match: 3. Germline V CDR1 and CDR2: KGHDR, SFDVKD. This CDR3 contains 15 residues. The CDR3 bases are TGTGCCACCAGTGACCTGACTAGCGGGGGAGATACGCAGTATTTT. This gives the protein CATSDLTSGGDTQYF.

This chain joins TRBV5-4 and TRBJ1-6; unclear D gene. The CDR3 totals 15 residues. V was shortened by 0 bases and J by 13 bases, with 17 bases between the two germline ends. Per germline, CDR1 SGHNT and CDR2 YYREEE (reference sequence). The CDR3 sequence is CASSLAGAPGSPLHF. The CDR3 nucleotides are TGTGCCAGCAGCTTGGCCGGAGCCCCTGGCTCTCCCCTCCACTTT.

The chain has TRBV6-2 or TRBV6-3 and TRBJ1-3; TRBD1 might be the D (6 bases). This CDR3 comprises 15 residues. The V gene's germline CDR1 is MNHEY and CDR2 SVGEGT. V gave up 2 bases and J gave up 2 bases, with 10 bases separating them. This CDR3 is CASSYEGTPGNTIYF. The CDR3 DNA sequence: TGTGCCAGCAGTTACGAAGGGACACCTGGAAACACCATATATTTT.

This sequence joins TRBV19 and TRBJ1-4; 7 nucleotides line up with TRBD1. The length of the CDR3 is 16 residues. Germline-derived CDR1 and CDR2 are LNHDA and SQIVND (reference sequence). V trimming: 6 bases; J trimming: 0 bases; junction bases outside the gene matches: 7. The CDR3 sequence is CASRLTGATTNEKLFF. In DNA, the CDR3 is TGTGCCAGTAGACTAACAGGGGCAACAACTAATGAAAAACTGTTTTTT.

This clone was observed once. The chain combines TRBV11-2 with TRBJ1-5; D uncertain. CDR3 length: 15 residues. Trimming removed 5 bases at V and 0 bases at J, with 11 bases between. Germline V gene data show CDR1 as SGHAT and CDR2 as FQNNGV. CDR3 coding DNA: TGTGCCAGCAGCCCCGGAGAAACTAGCAATCAGCCCCAGCATTTT. Translating it yields CASSPGETSNQPQHF. The variable domain in full, with the rest retrieved from reference TRBV11-2 and TRBJ1-5, is EAGVAQSPRYKIIEKRQSVAFWCNPISGHATLYWYQQILGQGPKLLIQFQNNGVVDDSQLPKDRFSAERLKGVDSTLKIQPAKLEDSAVYLCASSPGETSNQPQHFGDGTRLSIL.

The table lists this clone with a count of one. This rearrangement joins TRBV5-1 to TRBJ2-7; D perhaps matches TRBD1 (5 bases). Trimming shortened V by 0 bases and J by 3 bases, and 13 bases separated the two germline ends. The germline CDR1 and CDR2 sequences are SGHRS and YFSETQ. The CDR3 contains 15 residues. CDR3 sequence reads: CASSLAPTASYEQYF. For the CDR3, the DNA is TGCGCCAGCAGCTTGGCCCCGACAGCCAGCTACGAGCAGTACTTC.

This clone has just a few counts. The V and J genes are TRBV9 and TRBJ2-5; 9 bases line up with TRBD1. J gave up 4 bases and V 1 base, and 2 bases lay outside the gene matches. This CDR3 has 14 residues. CDR1 SGDLS and CDR2 YYNGEE come from the germline V gene. CDR3 in amino acids: CASSVTGQGETQYF. DNA for the CDR3: TGTGCCAGCAGCGTAACGGGACAGGGAGAGACCCAGTACTTC.

The V gene is TRBV10-2, the J gene TRBJ2-7, with 7 bases aligning to TRBD2. This CDR3 has 13 amino acids. Per the germline V gene, CDR1 is WSHSY and CDR2 is SAAADI. The J segment lost 6 bases and the V segment lost 3 bases, leaving 5 bases of the junction unmatched. The CDR3 DNA is TGCGCCAGCAGTGAAGGACTAGGTCCCGAGCAGTACTTC. It is translated as CASSEGLGPEQYF.

This clone occurred once. J is TRBJ2-1 and V is TRBV7-2; D gene unclear. This CDR3 has 16 residues. V lost 1 base, J lost 7 bases, and 17 bases lay in between. Germline V gene data show CDR1 as SGHTA and CDR2 as FQGNSA. The CDR3 sequence: CASSLGSLTVRNEQFF. The DNA for the CDR3 is TGTGCCAGCAGCTTAGGATCCCTAACTGTGAGAAATGAGCAGTTCTTC.

This clone was counted once. The rearrangement links TRBV4-1 to TRBJ2-7, with a weak D call TRBD1 (6 bases). The length of the CDR3 is 16 residues. V shed 3 bases and J shed 6 bases, with 21 bases lying between them. Germline V gene sequence: CDR1 MGHRA, CDR2 YSYEKL. CDR3 sequence: CASSHSGAQGIGEQYF. DNA of the CDR3: TGCGCCAGCAGCCATTCCGGAGCCCAGGGGATAGGCGAGCAGTACTTC.

The V and J genes are TRBV6-6 and TRBJ1-1; no clear D. This CDR3 spans 15 amino acids. Germline V lookup: CDR1 MNHNY, CDR2 SVGAGI (reference sequence). V was cut by 0 bases and J by 4 bases, with 12 bases left in between. CDR3 nucleotide sequence: TGTGCCAGCAGTTACTCCCCAGGTTCCGCCACTGAAGCTTTCTTT. Translating it yields CASSYSPGSATEAFF.

This clone was seen more than once but under ten times. Other DNA variants within this sample encode the same CDR3. The genes are TRBV28 and TRBJ1-2; D is possibly TRBD1 (6 bases). This CDR3 spans 12 amino acids. Germline V CDR1 and CDR2: MDHEN, SYDVKM. Trimming left V 5 bases short and J 2 bases short, with 6 bases between. The CDR3 DNA reads TGTGCCAGCAGTGGACAGAACTATGGCTACACCTTC. Translated, it gives CASSGQNYGYTF.

The V gene is TRBV5-1, the J gene TRBJ2-2; 10 bases line up with TRBD2. Germline trimming cut 6 bases from V and 1 base from J; bases unmatched to any gene: 12. CDR3 length: 18 amino acids. Germline CDR1 and CDR2: SGHRS and YFSETQ. The CDR3 DNA is TGCGCCAGCACCCGGCAGGTCGTAGCGGGGGGGAACACCGGGGAGCTGTTTTTT. Translating gives CASTRQVVAGGNTGELFF. The variable domain in full, with the rest retrieved from reference TRBV5-1 and TRBJ2-2, is KAGVTQTPRYLIKTRGQQVTLSCSPISGHRSVSWYQQTPGQGLQFLFEYFSETQRNKGNFPGRFSGRQFSNSRSEMNVSTLELGDSALYLCASTRQVVAGGNTGELFFGEGSRLTVL.

The chain combines TRBV3-1 (or the pseudogene TRBV3-2) with TRBJ1-2; D perhaps matches TRBD1 (6 bases). CDR1 and CDR2 (germline): LGHDT, YNNKEL (reference sequence). This CDR3 is built from 15 residues. V was cut by 1 base and J by 6 bases, with 15 bases left in between. CDR3: CASSQGPTGLNGYTF. The CDR3 DNA follows: TGTGCCAGCAGCCAAGGCCCCACAGGGCTCAATGGCTACACCTTC.

This clone has just one count. The V and J genes are TRBV4-1 and TRBJ2-6, with 8 bases fitting TRBD1. Trimming at V came to 8 bases and at J to 2 bases, leaving 8 bases not matched to a gene. The germline V gene has CDR1 MGHRA and CDR2 YSYEKL. This CDR3 is built from 16 residues. CDR3 residues: CASSDRVHPGANVLTF. The CDR3, as DNA: TGCGCCAGCTCGGACAGGGTGCATCCTGGGGCCAACGTCCTGACTTTC.

The sample holds a few counts of this clone. V gene TRBV28 combines with J gene TRBJ1-5; 7 positions match TRBD1. The CDR3 totals 14 residues. Germline CDR1 MDHEN, CDR2 SYDVKM. V shed 5 bases and J 4 bases; nucleotides not matched to a gene: 5. The CDR3 region has the DNA TGTGCCAGCAGTCTACAGGGGCCTAATCAGCCCCAGCATTTT. Protein product: CASSLQGPNQPQHF.

This clone occurred a few times. This sequence joins TRBV3-1 (or the pseudogene TRBV3-2) and TRBJ1-3; TRBD1 aligns across 9 bases. The V gene's germline CDR1 is LGHDT and CDR2 YNNKEL (reference sequence). Trimming removed 6 bases from V and 3 bases from J; junction bases left unmatched: 6. The CDR3 runs 15 residues. This CDR3 reads CASRPTGGDGNTIYF. CDR3 in DNA: TGTGCCAGCAGACCCACAGGGGGCGATGGAAACACCATATATTTT.

V gene TRBV7-9 combines with J gene TRBJ1-1; no firm D call. This CDR3 contains 12 residues. CDR1 and CDR2 from the germline V gene are SEHNR and FQNEAQ (reference sequence). Trimming cost V 5 bases and J 11 bases, with 15 bases left between them. CDR3: CASSPVRGSAFF. The DNA of the CDR3 is TGTGCCAGCAGCCCAGTTAGAGGTTCGGCTTTCTTT.

The chain combines TRBV11-3 with TRBJ1-1, with TRBD1 matching 8 bases. Germline loops: CDR1 SGHNT, CDR2 YENEEA. This CDR3 region has 15 residues. After removal of 5 bases from V and 1 base from J, the junction contained 6 bases not matched to a gene. CDR3 protein: CASSNSGQGNTEAFF. CDR3 coding DNA: TGTGCCAGCAGCAACTCAGGACAGGGGAACACTGAAGCTTTCTTT.

The rearrangement links TRBV2 to TRBJ1-1; TRBD1 aligns across 9 bases. The germline CDR1 and CDR2 sequences are SNHLY and FYNNEI. The junction had 6 bases not matched to a gene; V was cut back by 6 bases and J by 4 bases. The CDR3 spans 14 residues. In nucleotides, the CDR3 is TGTGCCAGCAGCCGGGACAGGGCCGGCACTGAAGCTTTCTTT. It translates to CASSRDRAGTEAFF.

V is TRBV7-6 and J is TRBJ2-1, with 8 bases matching TRBD2. The CDR3 is made up of 15 amino acids. The V gene's germline CDR1 is SGHVS and CDR2 FNYEAQ. V gave up 1 base and J gave up 7 bases; unmatched junction bases: 6. The CDR3 loop is CASSLGRGGGNEQFF. CDR3 nucleotide sequence: TGTGCCAGCAGCTTAGGACGGGGGGGCGGAAATGAGCAGTTCTTC.